This T cell receptor (beta chain) was found in a study of T cells in Graves' hyperthyroidism and ophthalmopathy. This clonotype was picked up many times. Germline V gives CDR1 MNHEY, CDR2 SMNVEV (reference sequence). Trimming took 4 bases from V and 7 from J; bases not matched to a gene: 5. The CDR3 has 13 amino acids. The investigators amplified TCR beta CDR3 regions from RNA transcripts. During a first-round RT-PCR of the TCR CDR3, the HTBI primer set was used. TCRdb re-derived calls from the multiplex PCR reads in MiXCR, one entry per CDR3 protein. The sample includes some 550,000 distinct CDR3 sequences, about a fifth of them seen just once.

This TCR was sampled from a man between 18 and 29 years old with Graves' hyperthyroidism. Material: blood. The chain is built from TRBV27 and TRBJ1-2; 8 bases map to TRBD1. Here the CDR3 reads CASSSDRASGYTF. The CDR3 bases are TGTGCCAGCAGTTCGGACAGGGCGTCTGGCTACACCTTC.